The sequence of this TCR beta chain was determined in a study of tissue T cells after allogeneic stem cell transplantation. As regards this clone: Mouse gene names apply.

CDR3 sequences, V/J genes, frequencies and template counts came from survey-depth TCRbeta sequencing. The table came from immunoSEQ multiplex PCR; TCRdb's copy has only in-frame clones and leaves some out. The sample yields about 15,000 clones, approximately 70% seen once. The sample was spleen. This TCR was sampled from a female BALB/c mouse in good health. As its MHC haplotype, the strain has H2-d.

CDR3 bases read: TGTGCCAGCAGCCAAGAGAGGACCCCCCCCCGAAACACCGGGCAGCTCTAC. As protein: CASSQERTPPRNTGQLY. The entire CDR3 protein is CASSQERTPPRNTGQLYF. The chain recombines TRBV5 with TRBJ2-2; D gene uncertain. The read is 1 residue too short to cover the CDR3 end, so that end is filled in from the germline J gene. The V and J ends lost 0 bases and 1 base respectively, with 15 bases between them. The CDR3 is made up of 18 amino acids. Per the germline V gene, CDR1 is LGHNA and CDR2 is YNLKQL (reference sequence).